The rows below give T cell receptor beta chains drawn from one sample of a study of blood T cell repertoires in COVID-19. This table comes from immunoSEQ multiplex PCR, and its TCRdb copy is limited to in-frame clones, with some not included. Altogether roughly 150,000 clones are present, roughly 90% being singletons, with the ten largest covering approximately 2.8%. Input material: peripheral blood. The receptors derive from a man between 60 and 75 years old with acute or convalescent COVID-19. Both conserved end residues are part of each CDR3. Fields, in order: V gene, J gene, CDR3 protein.

v_call: TRBV5-5
j_call: TRBJ1-1
cdr3_aa: CASSLIPPDRITEAFF

v_call: TRBV29-1
j_call: TRBJ2-2
cdr3_aa: CSAQVGNTGELFF

v_call: TRBV5-5
j_call: TRBJ1-6
cdr3_aa: CASSLSLYNSPLHF

v_call: TRBV4-1
j_call: TRBJ1-4
cdr3_aa: CASSQVGQTYNEKLFF

v_call: TRBV19
j_call: TRBJ1-5
cdr3_aa: CASSIGGGQPQHF

v_call: TRBV19
j_call: TRBJ1-5
cdr3_aa: CASSGDRGHVQPQHF

v_call: TRBV6-5
j_call: TRBJ2-7
cdr3_aa: CASSRNKYEQYF

v_call: TRBV9
j_call: TRBJ1-6
cdr3_aa: CASSVGQTGSPLHF

v_call: TRBV6-5
j_call: TRBJ2-7
cdr3_aa: CASSRTSGGSYEQYF

v_call: TRBV5-6
j_call: TRBJ2-2
cdr3_aa: CASSSTTGYRNTGELFF

v_call: TRBV5-4
j_call: TRBJ2-3
cdr3_aa: CASSPGGARGTDTQYF

v_call: TRBV9
j_call: TRBJ1-5
cdr3_aa: CASSVEGEYNQPQHF

v_call: TRBV7-9
j_call: TRBJ2-1
cdr3_aa: CASSFPSSYNEQFF

v_call: TRBV11-1
j_call: TRBJ1-1
cdr3_aa: CASSLAFLQGWNTEAFF

v_call: TRBV7-2
j_call: TRBJ1-3
cdr3_aa: CASSPTGARGNTIYF

v_call: TRBV19
j_call: TRBJ1-2
cdr3_aa: CASSISGRGDYGYTF

v_call: TRBV3-1/TRBV3-2
j_call: TRBJ1-6
cdr3_aa: CASSRWDSLGSPLHF

v_call: TRBV5-1
j_call: TRBJ2-5
cdr3_aa: CASSLAAGTPYQETQYF

v_call: TRBV19
j_call: TRBJ1-5
cdr3_aa: CASSEGQGYTQPQHF

v_call: TRBV4-1
j_call: TRBJ2-7
cdr3_aa: CASSGSRAGTYEQYF

v_call: TRBV29-1
j_call: TRBJ1-1
cdr3_aa: CSTSGWVTEAFF

v_call: TRBV19
j_call: TRBJ2-5
cdr3_aa: CASSIAGGETQYF

v_call: TRBV30
j_call: TRBJ1-5
cdr3_aa: CAWSVAGFSNQPQHF

v_call: TRBV7-9
j_call: TRBJ1-6
cdr3_aa: CASSSSGTFLHF

v_call: TRBV19
j_call: TRBJ1-3
cdr3_aa: CASRLYSGNTIYF

v_call: TRBV10-3
j_call: TRBJ2-3
cdr3_aa: CAISDPSGQVLDTQYF

v_call: TRBV29-1
j_call: TRBJ2-7
cdr3_aa: CSVEGLSYEQYF

v_call: TRBV7-9
j_call: TRBJ1-5
cdr3_aa: CASSRLGQGNQPQHF

v_call: TRBV11-2
j_call: TRBJ1-2
cdr3_aa: CASSPRDRVNYGYTF

v_call: TRBV6-2/TRBV6-3
j_call: TRBJ2-1
cdr3_aa: CASSYLPGSSYNEQFF

v_call: TRBV27
j_call: TRBJ2-7
cdr3_aa: CASSPGTGGSEQYF

v_call: TRBV18
j_call: TRBJ1-5
cdr3_aa: CASSPNRGNQPQHF

v_call: TRBV2
j_call: TRBJ1-2
cdr3_aa: CASSPTGNYGYTF

v_call: TRBV24-1
j_call: TRBJ1-3
cdr3_aa: CATSDLGTGASSSGNTIYF

v_call: TRBV2
j_call: TRBJ2-7
cdr3_aa: CASRGQGTSYEQYF

v_call: TRBV5-4
j_call: TRBJ2-6
cdr3_aa: CASSFGGGSGANVLTF

v_call: TRBV10-3
j_call: TRBJ2-5
cdr3_aa: CAISDSAAGKETQYF

v_call: TRBV4-2
j_call: TRBJ2-1
cdr3_aa: CASSPALGGLAGGSSPNEQFF

v_call: TRBV15
j_call: TRBJ2-5
cdr3_aa: CATSRGGVGETQYF

v_call: TRBV2
j_call: TRBJ2-3
cdr3_aa: CASSEAQTTSTQYF